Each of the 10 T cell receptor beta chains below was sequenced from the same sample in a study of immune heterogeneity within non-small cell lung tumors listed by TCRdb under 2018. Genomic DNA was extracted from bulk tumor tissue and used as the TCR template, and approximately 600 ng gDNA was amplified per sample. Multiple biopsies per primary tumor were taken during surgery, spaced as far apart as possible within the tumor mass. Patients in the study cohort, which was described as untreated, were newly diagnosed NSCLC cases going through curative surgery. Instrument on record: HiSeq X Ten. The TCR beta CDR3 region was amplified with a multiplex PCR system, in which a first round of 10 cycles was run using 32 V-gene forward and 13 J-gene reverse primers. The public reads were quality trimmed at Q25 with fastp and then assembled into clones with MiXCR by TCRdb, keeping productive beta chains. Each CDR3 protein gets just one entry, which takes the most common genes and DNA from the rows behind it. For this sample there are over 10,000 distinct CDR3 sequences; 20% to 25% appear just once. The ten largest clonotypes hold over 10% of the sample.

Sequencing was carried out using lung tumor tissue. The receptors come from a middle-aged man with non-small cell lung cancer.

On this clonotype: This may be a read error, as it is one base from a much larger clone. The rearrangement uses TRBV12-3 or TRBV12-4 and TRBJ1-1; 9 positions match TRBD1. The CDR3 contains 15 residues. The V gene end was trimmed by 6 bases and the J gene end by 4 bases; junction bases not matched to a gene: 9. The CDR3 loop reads CASSHRGLGFTEAFF. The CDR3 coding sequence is TGTGCCAGCAGCCACAGGGGGCTTGGGTTCACTGAAGCTTTCTTT.

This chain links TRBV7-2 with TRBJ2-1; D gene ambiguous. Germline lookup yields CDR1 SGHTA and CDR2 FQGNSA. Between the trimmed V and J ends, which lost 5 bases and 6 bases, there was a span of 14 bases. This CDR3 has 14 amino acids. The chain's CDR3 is CASSNFGPSNEQFF. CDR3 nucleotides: TGTGCCAGCAGCAACTTCGGGCCCAGCAATGAGCAGTTCTTC.

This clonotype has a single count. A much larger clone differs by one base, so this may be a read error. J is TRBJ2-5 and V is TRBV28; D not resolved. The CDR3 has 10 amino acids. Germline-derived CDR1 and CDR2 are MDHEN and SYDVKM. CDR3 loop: CARSSETQYF. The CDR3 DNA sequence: TGTGCCAGAAGTTCAGAGACCCAGTACTTC.

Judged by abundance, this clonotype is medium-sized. CDR3 DNA sequence: TGTGCCAGTAGTATCACAGCAGCAGGCAATCAGCCCCAGCATTTT. It specifies CASSITAAGNQPQHF. The chain joins TRBV19 to TRBJ1-5, with no clear D. This CDR3 has 15 residues. Germline loops: CDR1 LNHDA, CDR2 SQIVND (reference sequence). V lost 3 bases and J lost 2, with 11 bases in between.

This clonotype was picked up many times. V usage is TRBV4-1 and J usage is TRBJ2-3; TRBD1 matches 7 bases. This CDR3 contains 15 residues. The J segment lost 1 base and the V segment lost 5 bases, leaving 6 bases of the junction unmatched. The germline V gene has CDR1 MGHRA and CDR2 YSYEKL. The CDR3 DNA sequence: TGCGCCAGCAGCGACACCGGGACAGGCACAGATACGCAGTATTTT. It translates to CASSDTGTGTDTQYF.

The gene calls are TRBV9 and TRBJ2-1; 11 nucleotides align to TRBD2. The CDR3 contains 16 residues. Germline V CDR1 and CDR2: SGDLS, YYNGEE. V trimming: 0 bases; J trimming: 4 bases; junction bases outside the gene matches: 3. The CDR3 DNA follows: TGTGCCAGCAGCGTAGGAGCTAGCGGGGGGTACAATGAGCAGTTCTTC. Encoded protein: CASSVGASGGYNEQFF.

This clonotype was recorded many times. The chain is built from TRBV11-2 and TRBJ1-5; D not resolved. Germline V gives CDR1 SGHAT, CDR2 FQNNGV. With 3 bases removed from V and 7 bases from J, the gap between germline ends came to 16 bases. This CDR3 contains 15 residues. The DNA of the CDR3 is TGTGCCAGCAGCTTCCCGGGCAGATTAGGCCAGCCCCAGCATTTT. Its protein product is CASSFPGRLGQPQHF.

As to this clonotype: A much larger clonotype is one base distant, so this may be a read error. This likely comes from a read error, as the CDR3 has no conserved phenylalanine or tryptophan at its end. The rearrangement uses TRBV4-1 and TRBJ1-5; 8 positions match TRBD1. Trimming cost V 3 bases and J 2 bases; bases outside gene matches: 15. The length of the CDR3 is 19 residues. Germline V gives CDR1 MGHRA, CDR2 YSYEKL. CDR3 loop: CASSQWLAPGGEGNQPQHI. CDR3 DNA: TGCGCCAGCAGCCAGTGGTTAGCTCCAGGGGGCGAGGGCAATCAGCCCCAGCATATT.

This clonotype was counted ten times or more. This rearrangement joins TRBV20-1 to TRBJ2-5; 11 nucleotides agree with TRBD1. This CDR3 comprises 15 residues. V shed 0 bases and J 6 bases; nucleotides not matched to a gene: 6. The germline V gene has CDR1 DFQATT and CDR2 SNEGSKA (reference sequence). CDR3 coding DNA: TGCAGTGCTAGAGATTCGGGACAGGGGGTTAAGACCCAGTACTTC. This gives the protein CSARDSGQGVKTQYF.

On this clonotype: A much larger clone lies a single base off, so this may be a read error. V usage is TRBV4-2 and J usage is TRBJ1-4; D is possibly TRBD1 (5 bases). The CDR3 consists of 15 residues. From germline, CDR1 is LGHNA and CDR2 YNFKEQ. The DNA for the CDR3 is TGTACCAGCAGCCAAGAGGGACGAACTAATGAAAAACTGTTTTTT. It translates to CTSSQEGRTNEKLFF.